One sample yielded the 20 T cell receptor beta chains listed below, sequenced in a study of metastatic and nonmetastatic thyroid tumors (dated by TCRdb to 2018 to 2021). No patient had received any treatment before thyroid surgery. The library was obtained by PCR. Sequencing was performed on an Illumina HiSeq 4000. Starting from the raw public reads, TCRdb applied fastp trimming at Q25, assembled clones with MiXCR and retained in-frame beta chains. This sample holds fewer than 100,000 clones; about 15% were observed only once. 3.6% of the sample belongs to the ten largest clones. The sequenced material came from blood. The receptors were sampled from a female donor with papillary thyroid cancer or a benign thyroid nodule (not recorded which). Some clones in this sample may be carry-over from other donors' samples.

This clone was counted at least ten times. The CDR3 loop is CASKPPGTGGTGELFF. CDR3 sequence (DNA): TGTGCCAGCAAACCCCCTGGGACAGGGGGCACCGGGGAGCTGTTTTTT. The chain combines TRBV9 with TRBJ2-2; TRBD1 matches at 11 bases. Per the germline V gene, CDR1 is SGDLS and CDR2 is YYNGEE. V lost 6 bases to trimming and J lost 4 bases; unmatched junction nucleotides: 8. The CDR3 consists of 16 residues. The full variable domain, in which reference TRBV9 and TRBJ2-2 provide the parts outside the CDR3, is DSGVTQTPKHLITATGQRVTLRCSPRSGDLSVYWYQQSLDQGLQFLIQYYNGEERAKGNILERFSAQQFPDLHSELNLSSLELGDSALYFCASKPPGTGGTGELFFGEGSRLTVL.

This clone was seen ten or more times. This chain links TRBV30 with TRBJ1-1; a weak D match, TRBD1 (6 bases). V lost 0 bases and J lost 10, with 9 bases in between. The CDR3 has 11 amino acids. Germline V lookup: CDR1 GTSNPN, CDR2 SVGIG (reference sequence). The CDR3 DNA sequence: TGTGCCTGGAGTGTCGGAGGGGGAGCTTTCTTT. This codes for CAWSVGGGAFF. Complete variable domain (other parts from reference TRBV30 and TRBJ1-1): SQTIHQWPATLVQPVGSPLSLECTVEGTSNPNLYWYRQAAGRGLQLLFYSVGIGQISSEVPQNLSASRPQDRQFILSSKKLLLSDSGFYLCAWSVGGGAFFGQGTRLTVV.

This clone was detected ten times or more. The CDR3 DNA reads as TGTGCCAGCAGCCTGAGGGTTCCTCCACCAGATCAGCCCCAGCATTTT. This gives the protein CASSLRVPPPDQPQHF. The rearrangement uses TRBV4-2 and TRBJ1-5, with D uncertain. V gave up 4 bases and J gave up 5 bases, with 18 bases separating them. The germline V gene encodes CDR1 LGHNA and CDR2 YNFKEQ. The CDR3 runs 16 residues.

Ten or more counts support this clone. Other DNA sequences in this sample translate to the same CDR3. The rearrangement links TRBV20-1 to TRBJ2-7; 9 nucleotides agree with TRBD1. From germline, CDR1 is DFQATT and CDR2 SNEGSKA (reference sequence). The CDR3 spans 13 residues. CDR3 in amino acids: CSALQGASYEQYF. The CDR3 nucleotides read TGCAGCGCACTACAGGGGGCCTCCTACGAGCAGTACTTC.

This clone came up many times. A much larger clone differs by one base, so this may be a read error. Within the sample, other DNA sequences also encode this same CDR3. This chain connects TRBV12-3 or TRBV12-4 to TRBJ2-7; no reliable D call. CDR3 length equals 12 residues. DNA for the CDR3: TGTGCCAGCAGTTTATATGTTTCGGAGCAATACTTC. It codes for CASSLYVSEQYF.

This chain joins TRBV7-2 and TRBJ2-7, with D possibly matching TRBD1 (5 bases). This CDR3 contains 13 residues. Trimming cost V 10 bases and J 0 bases, with 13 bases left between them. CDR1 and CDR2 from the germline V gene are SGHTA and FQGNSA. In DNA, the CDR3 is TGTGCCATTACTCGTGACAGCTCCTACGAGCAGTACTTC. Translated, it gives CAITRDSSYEQYF.

The chain carries TRBV14 and TRBJ2-3, with D unclear. Germline CDR1 is SGHDN and CDR2 is FVKESK. The CDR3 extends over 15 amino acids. The ends were cut back, 2 bases at V and 3 bases at J, with 12 bases in the middle. The CDR3 region has the DNA TGTGCCAGCAGCCAACATCAGTGTGCGACAGATACGCAGTATTTT. Its translation is CASSQHQCATDTQYF. Drawing the rest from reference TRBV14 and TRBJ2-3, the complete variable domain is EAGVTQFPSHSVIEKGQTVTLRCDPISGHDNLYWYRRVMGKEIKFLLHFVKESKQDESGMPNNRFLAERTGGTYSTLKVQPAELEDSGVYFCASSQHQCATDTQYFGPGTRLTVL.

This clone has a count of ten or more. The genes are TRBV20-1 and TRBJ1-1; 7 positions match TRBD1. Germline V lookup: CDR1 DFQATT, CDR2 SNEGSKA (reference sequence). The CDR3 totals 12 residues. Trimming at V came to 5 bases and at J to 11 bases, leaving 11 bases not matched to a gene. The CDR3 DNA sequence: TGCAGTGCTTCTGAAGACAGGGCGGCGGCTTTCTTT. Protein sequence: CSASEDRAAAFF.

This clone came up many times. The chain links TRBV12-3 or TRBV12-4 to TRBJ1-4; no definite D call. The CDR3 spans 11 residues. V dropped 2 bases and J dropped 14 bases, with 9 bases sitting between them. The CDR3 DNA follows: TGTGCCAGCAGTTTATCTCACGTGCTGTTTTTT. This translates into CASSLSHVLFF.

This clone has ten or more counts. The V call is TRBV6-4, the J call TRBJ2-3; 7 nucleotides agree with TRBD1. J lost 6 bases, V lost 0 bases, and 6 bases had no gene match. Per the germline V gene, CDR1 is MRHNA and CDR2 is SNTAGT. The length of the CDR3 is 15 residues. CDR3 in amino acids: CASSDSNRGSDTQYF. The DNA for the CDR3 is TGTGCCAGCAGTGACTCAAACAGGGGAAGTGATACGCAGTATTTT.

This clone came up many times. The DNA of the CDR3 is TGTGCCTGGAGGCCCCCCCCTTATAATTCACCCCTCCACTTT. Translating gives CAWRPPPYNSPLHF. The chain combines TRBV30 with TRBJ1-6; no firm D call. Germline values: CDR1 GTSNPN, CDR2 SVGIG (reference sequence). V was trimmed by 3 bases and J by 4 bases, leaving 10 bases between them. The CDR3 length is 14 residues.

The rearrangement links TRBV18 to TRBJ2-1; 7 nucleotides line up with TRBD1. Looked up from germline, CDR1 is KGHSH and CDR2 is LQKENI. The ends lost 8 bases at V and 0 bases at J; junction bases unmatched: 4. The CDR3 loop spans 14 amino acids. CDR3 bases: TGTGCCAGCACCCGACAGGGCTCCTACAATGAGCAGTTCTTC. Translated: CASTRQGSYNEQFF.

This clone was detected ten times or more. The V and J genes are TRBV9 and TRBJ2-7; 7 bases align to TRBD1. Germline V gene data show CDR1 as SGDLS and CDR2 as YYNGEE. CDR3 size: 14 residues. With V trimmed by 3 bases and J by 6 bases, 9 bases remained unmatched. Here the CDR3 reads CASSGGNPGGEQYF. CDR3 in DNA: TGTGCCAGCAGCGGTGGGAACCCAGGGGGCGAGCAGTACTTC.

This clone is a singleton in its sample. The junction departs from the called germline gene at one end, perhaps through a read error. The chain links TRBV7-6 to TRBJ2-3; 10 bases are shared with TRBD2. Germline V gives CDR1 SGHVS, CDR2 FNYEAQ. CDR3 length: 20 amino acids. In DNA, the CDR3 is TGTGCTAGCAGCTTAGGAGAAACCCCACTAGCGGGATATAACACAGATACGCAGTATTTT. Its protein product is CASSLGETPLAGYNTDTQYF.

This clone was counted at least ten times. V is TRBV2 and J is TRBJ1-1; D is ambiguous. Germline values: CDR1 SNHLY, CDR2 FYNNEI. The ends were cut back, 4 bases at V and 0 bases at J, with 9 bases in the middle. This CDR3 has 14 residues. This CDR3 reads CASSVKVVNTEAFF. As DNA, the CDR3 is TGTGCCAGCAGTGTTAAGGTGGTGAACACTGAAGCTTTCTTT.

This clone has more than one count but fewer than ten. A much larger clone is a single base away; this may be a read error. This chain links TRBV19 with TRBJ2-4; D unresolved. CDR1 is LNHDA, CDR2 SQIVND, per germline (reference sequence). The V end lost 3 bases, the J end lost 13 bases, and 16 bases lay between the germline ends. CDR3 length equals 13 residues. The DNA for the CDR3 is TGTGCCAGTAGTATGGAGCATCCCCGACACCAGTACTTC. Protein: CASSMEHPRHQYF. Together with reference TRBV19 and TRBJ2-4, the CDR3 gives the full variable domain: DGGITQSPKYLFRKEGQNVTLSCEQNLNHDAMYWYRQDPGQGLRLIYYSQIVNDFQKGDIAEGYSVSREKKESFPLTVTSAQKNPTAFYLCASSMEHPRHQYFGAGTRLSVL.

This clone occurred many times. The chain joins TRBV20-1 to TRBJ2-3; 9 bases match TRBD1. In germline, CDR1 is DFQATT, CDR2 SNEGSKA (reference sequence). CDR3 length equals 15 residues. Germline trimming cut 5 bases from V and 4 bases from J; bases unmatched to any gene: 10. The CDR3 coding sequence is TGCAGTGCTGTATTGGGGACAGGGTTGCCAGATACGCAGTATTTT. It codes for CSAVLGTGLPDTQYF.

In regard to this clone: It may be a read error: a sequence one base away is much more abundant. J is TRBJ2-2 and V is TRBV24-1, with 9 bases aligning to TRBD1. V lost 4 bases to trimming and J lost 6 bases; unmatched junction nucleotides: 11. Germline V lookup: CDR1 KGHDR, CDR2 SFDVKD. The CDR3 spans 17 residues. The CDR3 sequence: CATSEHNGQGLAGELFF. The DNA of the CDR3 is TGTGCCACCAGTGAGCATAATGGACAGGGGCTTGCCGGGGAGCTGTTTTTT.

This clone was counted at least ten times. The chain employs TRBV2 and TRBJ2-5, with unresolved D. Germline V gene sequence: CDR1 SNHLY, CDR2 FYNNEI. The V gene lost 7 bases and the J gene lost 2 bases, with 8 bases spanning the gap. The CDR3 loop spans 12 amino acids. CDR3 in DNA: TGTGCCAGCACGGAGATTCAAGAGACCCAGTACTTC. Protein sequence: CASTEIQETQYF.

This clone was detected ten times or more. This sequence may be a read error, since a much larger clone differs from it by one base. This chain connects TRBV12-3 or TRBV12-4 to TRBJ2-7; 8 nucleotides match TRBD2. CDR3 length: 15 amino acids. The CDR3 here is CASSFVGGASHEQYF. CDR3 DNA: TGTGCCAGCAGTTTTGTCGGGGGGGCCTCCCACGAGCAGTACTTC.